Following are 28 T cell receptor beta chains from one sample sequenced in a study of CXCR3-negative and CXCR3-positive naive CD8 T cells. 5' RACE that incorporated UMI labels was used to prepare the TRB cDNA libraries. TCRdb re-analyzed the 5' RACE reads; it lists each CDR3 protein once, without DNA. The sample data list about 98,000 distinct CDR3 sequences. Their antigens are not known. Notes on the study in general: CXCR3-positive naive cells carried more hydrophobic TRB CDR3s than CXCR3-negative ones.

The sample taken for sequencing was naive CXCR3+ CD8+ T cells from blood. Subset given: CD45RO-CCR7+CD27+CD95- naive CD8+ T cells expressing CXCR3 (TNR3+). The receptors originated from a human donor in good health. Some clones in this sample may be carry-over from other donors' samples.

The V and J genes are TRBV28 and TRBJ2-1; lacking DNA, the TRBD1 call made by TCRdb goes unchecked. The CDR3 is made up of 11 amino acids. Germline lookup yields CDR1 MDHEN and CDR2 SYDVKM. Here the CDR3 reads CATEGLYEQFF.

J is TRBJ1-1 and V is TRBV20-1. Germline CDR1 and CDR2: DFQATT and SNEGSKA (reference sequence). This CDR3 contains 13 residues. The CDR3 is CSASHGMNTEAFF.

The chain employs TRBV6-2 or TRBV6-3 and TRBJ2-3. Germline V lookup: CDR1 MNHEY, CDR2 SVGEGT. The CDR3 runs to 14 residues. The chain's CDR3 is CASSFTSSTDTQYF.

This chain links TRBV9 with TRBJ2-1; TCRdb names TRBD1, which stays unverified in the absence of DNA. The CDR3 is 14 residues long. Germline CDR1 and CDR2: SGDLS and YYNGEE. CDR3 protein: CASSVWTGGIEQFF. Complete variable domain (other parts from reference TRBV9 and TRBJ2-1): DSGVTQTPKHLITATGQRVTLRCSPRSGDLSVYWYQQSLDQGLQFLIQYYNGEERAKGNILERFSAQQFPDLHSELNLSSLELGDSALYFCASSVWTGGIEQFFGPGTRLTVL.

The V and J genes are TRBV20-1 and TRBJ2-1; the D gene TCRdb calls, TRBD2, cannot be checked with no DNA. CDR3 length: 13 amino acids. Germline-derived CDR1 and CDR2 are DFQATT and SNEGSKA (reference sequence). The chain's CDR3 is CSARTSVYNEQFF.

The chain recombines TRBV4-2 with TRBJ2-1. There are 16 residues in the CDR3. Germline V CDR1 and CDR2: LGHNA, YNFKEQ. The CDR3 loop is CASSQESSQMYNEQFF.

The chain combines TRBV28 with TRBJ2-7; the D call of TRBD1 rests on TCRdb alone, since no DNA is present to check it. CDR3 length: 11 amino acids. Germline CDR1 MDHEN, CDR2 SYDVKM. The CDR3 is CASLVGVEQYF. The entire variable domain, with the rest obtained from reference TRBV28 and TRBJ2-7, is as follows: DVKVTQSSRYLVKRTGEKVFLECVQDMDHENMFWYRQDPGLGLRLIYFSYDVKMKEKGDIPEGYSVSREKKERFSLILESASTNQTSMYLCASLVGVEQYFGPGTRLTVT.

The chain employs TRBV19 and TRBJ2-1; TCRdb selects TRBD2, and the lack of DNA leaves this call unchecked. The CDR3 is 12 residues long. Germline assignment: CDR1 LNHDA and CDR2 SQIVND (reference sequence). This CDR3 is CASNNYRWEQFF.

The chain couples TRBV12-3 or TRBV12-4 to TRBJ2-3; with no DNA, the TCRdb D assignment of TRBD1 cannot be verified. The CDR3 covers 12 residues. The CDR3 loop is CASSIDRYTQYF.

The rearrangement links TRBV5-5 to TRBJ2-1; without DNA, the TCRdb call of TRBD1 cannot be checked. Germline V gene lookup returns CDR1 SGHKS and CDR2 YYEKEE (reference sequence). CDR3 length equals 16 residues. The CDR3 here is CASSLGKRGSHNEQFF.

The chain employs TRBV29-1 and TRBJ2-2; the TCRdb D gene call, TRBD1, has no DNA to confirm it. CDR3 length equals 12 residues. Germline V gene data show CDR1 as SQVTM and CDR2 as ANQGSEA. The CDR3 sequence: CSVVAGDGELFF.

CDR3 loop: CAISESGGNYEQYF. This chain joins TRBV10-3 and TRBJ2-7. The CDR3 spans 14 residues. Germline assignment: CDR1 ENHRY and CDR2 SYGVKD.

The chain recombines TRBV20-1 with TRBJ1-3. Germline loops: CDR1 DFQATT, CDR2 SNEGSKA (reference sequence). CDR3 length: 16 residues. This CDR3 is CSARVDTGRSGNTIYF.

The rearrangement uses TRBV9 and TRBJ2-2. CDR1 SGDLS and CDR2 YYNGEE come from the germline V gene. The CDR3 is 11 amino acids. The CDR3 protein is CASSGTGELFF.

V gene TRBV2 combines with J gene TRBJ2-2; there is no DNA to check the TCRdb D call of TRBD1. Germline-derived CDR1 and CDR2 are SNHLY and FYNNEI. This CDR3 is built from 19 residues. The CDR3: CASSDRGTAIHLGTGELFF.

The V call is TRBV13, the J call TRBJ2-7; TCRdb outputs TRBD1, but without DNA this stays unchecked. The CDR3 runs 14 residues. Germline V CDR1 and CDR2: PRHDT, FYEKMQ (reference sequence). CDR3 region: CASSGAPLRDEQYF. The whole variable domain, filled in from reference TRBV13 and TRBJ2-7, reads AAGVIQSPRHLIKEKRETATLKCYPIPRHDTVYWYQQGPGQDPQFLISFYEKMQSDKGSIPDRFSAQQFSDYHSELNMSSLELGDSALYFCASSGAPLRDEQYFGPGTRLTVT.

This CDR3 reads CASSTNREVAKNIQYF. This chain connects TRBV7-8 to TRBJ2-4; the TCRdb D gene call, TRBD1, has no DNA to confirm it. The CDR3 spans 16 residues. Germline CDR1 reads SGHVS; CDR2 reads FQNEAQ.

This rearrangement joins TRBV12-3 or TRBV12-4 to TRBJ2-1; with no DNA, the TCRdb D assignment of TRBD1 cannot be verified. This CDR3 spans 14 amino acids. CDR3 region: CASRQTGGYNEQFF.

The chain joins TRBV6-5 to TRBJ2-7. The CDR3 extends over 14 amino acids. Germline V CDR1 and CDR2: MNHEY, SVGAGI. This CDR3 reads CASSYQARAYEQYF.

The chain recombines TRBV7-9 with TRBJ1-1; the D gene TCRdb calls, TRBD1, cannot be checked with no DNA. This CDR3 comprises 12 residues. Germline V gives CDR1 SEHNR, CDR2 FQNEAQ (reference sequence). CDR3 amino acids: CASSPGGTEAFF.

The chain recombines TRBV29-1 with TRBJ2-7. The CDR3 is 12 residues long. Germline loops: CDR1 SQVTM, CDR2 ANQGSEA. The CDR3 region is CSVEFFVGEQYF.

The chain couples TRBV29-1 to TRBJ2-2. Germline CDR1 SQVTM, CDR2 ANQGSEA. The CDR3 runs 13 residues. The CDR3 sequence is CSVFGANTGELFF.

V gene TRBV21-1 combines with J gene TRBJ1-1. TRBV21-1 corresponds to a pseudogene. This CDR3 has 17 residues. Here the CDR3 reads CASSKVRSRLLNTEAFF.

V and J are TRBV29-1 and TRBJ1-2; TCRdb names TRBD1, which stays unverified in the absence of DNA. Per the germline V gene, CDR1 is SQVTM and CDR2 is ANQGSEA. This CDR3 is built from 12 residues. The CDR3 protein is CSVERGDYGYTF. Drawing the rest from reference TRBV29-1 and TRBJ1-2, the complete variable domain is SAVISQKPSRDICQRGTSLTIQCQVDSQVTMMFWYRQQPGQSLTLIATANQGSEATYESGFVIDKFPISRPNLTFSTLTVSNMSPEDSSIYLCSVERGDYGYTFGSGTRLTVV.

The chain couples TRBV14 to TRBJ2-7; TCRdb reports TRBD2, a call that lacks DNA to check it against. There are 14 residues in the CDR3. Germline V gene data show CDR1 as SGHDN and CDR2 as FVKESK. The CDR3 loop reads CASSPRDGSYEQYF.

V usage is TRBV5-6 and J usage is TRBJ2-2. Germline lookup yields CDR1 SGHDT and CDR2 YYEEEE. The CDR3 spans 15 residues. CDR3 loop: CASSSRTSNTWELFF. Full variable domain (remainder filled in from reference TRBV5-6 and TRBJ2-2): DAGVTQSPTHLIKTRGQQVTLRCSPKSGHDTVSWYQQALGQGPQFIFQYYEEEERQRGNFPDRFSGHQFPNYSSELNVNALLLGDSALYLCASSSRTSNTWELFFGEGSRLTVL.

The chain links TRBV25-1 to TRBJ1-5; the TCRdb call, TRBD1, lacks DNA for checking. The CDR3 contains 14 residues. CDR1 is MGHDK, CDR2 SYGVNS, per germline. CDR3 protein: CATQPGYSNQPQHF. Looking up the rest from reference TRBV25-1 and TRBJ1-5 gives the full variable domain: EADIYQTPRYLVIGTGKKITLECSQTMGHDKMYWYQQDPGMELHLIHYSYGVNSTEKGDLSSESTVSRIRTEHFPLTLESARPSHTSQYLCATQPGYSNQPQHFGDGTRLSIL.

The CDR3 sequence is CSARSIGYYEQYF. The J gene is TRBJ2-7, the V gene TRBV20-1. Germline CDR1 DFQATT, CDR2 SNEGSKA (reference sequence). This CDR3 has 13 amino acids.